The 21 T cell receptor beta chains presented below share a single source sample, sequenced in a study of shared clonotypes between healthy human individuals. Clones were sequenced by immunoSEQ multiplex PCR, and TCRdb holds only the in-frame ones, with some missing. The sample carries 1.6 million or so clones, roughly 96% recorded once. Sequenced: naive CD4+ T cells sorted from blood. The subset here: CD45RA+ positively selected. The receptors stem from a man aged 25 to 40 in good health.

The chain combines TRBV12-5 with TRBJ2-1, with D perhaps TRBD2 (7 bases). V was trimmed by 5 bases and J by 0 bases, leaving 17 bases between them. Germline CDR1 LGHNT, CDR2 FRNRAP. The CDR3 totals 17 residues. The CDR3 reads CASGTGRGPNSYNEQFF. In DNA form, the CDR3 reads TGTGCTAGTGGTACCGGGCGGGGGCCCAACTCCTACAATGAGCAGTTCTTC. Complete variable domain (other parts from reference TRBV12-5 and TRBJ2-1): DARVTQTPRHKVTEMGQEVTMRCQPILGHNTVFWYRQTMMQGLELLAYFRNRAPLDDSGMPKDRFSAEMPDATLATLKIQPSEPRDSAVYFCASGTGRGPNSYNEQFFGPGTRLTVL.

The chain combines TRBV9 with TRBJ2-1, with D perhaps TRBD1 or TRBD2 (5 bases each). V was shortened by 0 bases and J by 4 bases, with 17 bases between the two germline ends. CDR3 size: 17 residues. Per the germline V gene, CDR1 is SGDLS and CDR2 is YYNGEE. The CDR3 DNA is TGTGCCAGCAGCGTAGATCCCTTCCTGGGGGAATACAATGAGCAGTTCTTC. Protein sequence: CASSVDPFLGEYNEQFF.

This sequence joins TRBV2 and TRBJ2-1; D not resolved. The V end lost 7 bases, the J end lost 2 bases, and 12 bases lay between the germline ends. This CDR3 is 14 amino acids long. Germline values: CDR1 SNHLY, CDR2 FYNNEI. CDR3: CASMPGVTYNEQFF. In nucleotides, the CDR3 is TGTGCCAGCATGCCCGGAGTTACCTACAATGAGCAGTTCTTC.

The V call is TRBV6-1, the J call TRBJ1-2; D gene ambiguous. V gave up 2 bases and J gave up 0 bases, with 13 bases separating them. Germline V gene lookup returns CDR1 MNHNS and CDR2 SASEGT. The CDR3 covers 16 residues. The CDR3 region has the DNA TGTGCCAGCAGTGAATCTGTGACACCTACTAACTATGGCTACACCTTC. Translating it yields CASSESVTPTNYGYTF.

This clone was seen just once. The chain uses TRBV5-4 and TRBJ2-5; the D is unclear. The germline V gene encodes CDR1 SGHNT and CDR2 YYREEE (reference sequence). The V and J ends lost 5 bases and 4 bases respectively, with 15 bases between them. There are 14 residues in the CDR3. CDR3 DNA sequence: TGTGCCAGCAGATCGGAAGGACCGGCAGAGACCCAGTACTTC. It translates to CASRSEGPAETQYF.

This chain uses TRBV7-2 with TRBJ1-2; 7 nucleotides match TRBD1. Germline V gene lookup returns CDR1 SGHTA and CDR2 FQGNSA. The length of the CDR3 is 16 residues. V was pared by 0 bases and J by 6 bases, with 10 bases of the junction left unmatched. CDR3 DNA: TGTGCCAGCAGCTTAGCCGCGACAGGGTTAAGGCATGGCTACACCTTC. Translated: CASSLAATGLRHGYTF. The whole variable domain, remainder taken from reference TRBV7-2 and TRBJ1-2, is GAGVSQSPSNKVTEKGKDVELRCDPISGHTALYWYRQSLGQGLEFLIYFQGNSAPDKSGLPSDRFSAERTGGSVSTLTIQRTQQEDSAVYLCASSLAATGLRHGYTFGSGTRLTVV.

The gene calls are TRBV19 and TRBJ2-7, with D unresolved. Germline values: CDR1 LNHDA, CDR2 SQIVND (reference sequence). CDR3 length equals 15 residues. V gave up 1 base and J gave up 0 bases, with 10 bases separating them. The CDR3 protein is CASSIGRSHSYEQYF. In DNA form, the CDR3 reads TGTGCCAGTAGTATAGGACGGTCGCACTCCTACGAGCAGTACTTC.

The chain couples TRBV5-1 to TRBJ2-7; 7 bases fit TRBD1. CDR3 length: 15 residues. V trimming: 0 bases; J trimming: 2 bases; junction bases outside the gene matches: 5. Germline CDR1 is SGHRS and CDR2 is YFSETQ. DNA of the CDR3: TGCGCCAGCAGCTTGGCGACAGGGAGCCCCTACGAGCAGTACTTC. Translation: CASSLATGSPYEQYF.

J is TRBJ1-2 and V is TRBV29-1; D ambiguous. The CDR3 consists of 9 residues. V lost 2 bases to trimming and J lost 13 bases, with 8 bases between them. The germline V gene encodes CDR1 SQVTM and CDR2 ANQGSEA. CDR3 region: CSVEPGLTF. In nucleotides, the CDR3 is TGCAGCGTTGAACCCGGACTCACCTTC.

J is TRBJ1-1 and V is TRBV6-4, with TRBD1 as a possible D gene (6 bases). V was clipped by 0 bases and J by 7 bases, with 24 bases between them. The CDR3 has 18 residues. The germline gives CDR1 MRHNA, CDR2 SNTAGT. The CDR3 nucleotides are TGTGCCAGCAGTGACTCCGCTTCCTTTAGACAGGCACCGATTGAAGCTTTCTTT. Protein sequence: CASSDSASFRQAPIEAFF.

The CDR3 here is CASSLTYQETQYF. The CDR3 DNA follows: TGTGCCAGCAGCTTAACGTACCAAGAGACCCAGTACTTC. The V and J genes are TRBV7-8 and TRBJ2-5; D call uncertain. There are 13 residues in the CDR3. V lost 2 bases, J lost 0 bases, and 4 bases lay in between. The V gene's germline CDR1 is SGHVS and CDR2 FQNEAQ.

Note on this clone: Additional DNA sequences in this sample encode the identical CDR3. This chain uses TRBV7-3 with TRBJ2-3, with D uncertain. CDR1 and CDR2 from the germline V gene are SGHTA and FQGTGA. Deletions cut 4 bases from V and 5 bases from J, with 10 bases between. This CDR3 spans 13 amino acids. In DNA form, the CDR3 reads TGTGCCAGCAGCTCCGGCCCGGGAGATACGCAGTATTTT. Protein: CASSSGPGDTQYF. Complete variable domain (other parts from reference TRBV7-3 and TRBJ2-3): GAGVSQTPSNKVTEKGKYVELRCDPISGHTALYWYRQSLGQGPEFLIYFQGTGAADDSGLPNDRFFAVRPEGSVSTLKIQRTERGDSAVYLCASSSGPGDTQYFGPGTRLTVL.

This clone was found once. V is TRBV19 and J is TRBJ2-6; D could derive from TRBD1 or TRBD2 (6 bases each). The V end was cut by 7 bases, the J end by 0 bases, with 22 bases between. In germline, CDR1 is LNHDA, CDR2 SQIVND (reference sequence). This CDR3 comprises 19 residues. Written as DNA, the CDR3 is TGTGCCAGTACCCCCGTCGGGACACGGGAGTACTCTGGGGCCAACGTCCTGACTTTC. Its protein is CASTPVGTREYSGANVLTF.

This clone has only one observation. The chain is built from TRBV10-3 and TRBJ2-7; D unresolved. CDR1 is ENHRY and CDR2 is SYGVKD in the germline V gene. The CDR3 is made up of 15 amino acids. V lost 6 bases, J lost 3 bases, and 18 bases lay in between. The CDR3 protein is CAIRDSTDGSYEQYF. DNA for the CDR3: TGTGCCATCAGGGATTCTACGGACGGTAGCTACGAGCAGTACTTC.

The CDR3 sequence: CASSLTGFNTEAFF. CDR3 coding DNA: TGTGCCAGCAGCTTAACAGGGTTCAACACTGAAGCTTTCTTT. The chain employs TRBV9 and TRBJ1-1; perhaps TRBD1 as D (6 bases). The CDR3 is 14 residues long. Germline V gene data show CDR1 as SGDLS and CDR2 as YYNGEE. Trimming took off 4 bases at V and 2 bases at J, with 12 bases between the two ends.

This chain links TRBV25-1 with TRBJ2-5, with D uncertain. Germline V gene data show CDR1 as MGHDK and CDR2 as SYGVNS. The V end lost 3 bases, the J end lost 7 bases, and 6 bases lay between the germline ends. CDR3 length: 11 residues. CDR3 coding DNA: TGTGCCAGCAGTGATAGATGGACCCAGTACTTC. Its translation is CASSDRWTQYF.

The genes are TRBV7-2 and TRBJ1-2; weak D call: TRBD1 (5 bases). Trimming left V 7 bases short and J 4 bases short, with 19 bases between. This CDR3 contains 15 residues. CDR1 and CDR2 from the germline V gene are SGHTA and FQGNSA. CDR3 region: CASTLSWDSSYGYTF. In DNA, the CDR3 is TGTGCCAGCACCCTTAGCTGGGACTCCAGCTATGGCTACACCTTC.

V is TRBV7-9 and J is TRBJ1-5; D perhaps matches TRBD1 (5 bases). There are 19 residues in the CDR3. V lost 5 bases and J lost 2, with 25 bases in between. In germline, CDR1 is SEHNR, CDR2 FQNEAQ (reference sequence). In DNA form, the CDR3 reads TGTGCCAGCAGCCAACTCCGGGGCAACGACGGTTATGGCAATCAGCCCCAGCATTTT. Its protein product is CASSQLRGNDGYGNQPQHF.

This clone occurred once. The genes are TRBV18 and TRBJ2-5; D gene ambiguous. The CDR3 length is 15 residues. Germline V gene lookup returns CDR1 KGHSH and CDR2 LQKENI. Deletions cut 2 bases from V and 0 bases from J, with 10 bases between. CDR3 sequence: CASSPEVTYQETQYF. The DNA for the CDR3 is TGTGCCAGCTCACCAGAGGTGACCTACCAAGAGACCCAGTACTTC. The variable domain in full, with the rest retrieved from reference TRBV18 and TRBJ2-5, is NAGVMQNPRHLVRRRGQEARLRCSPMKGHSHVYWYRQLPEEGLKFMVYLQKENIIDESGMPKERFSAEFPKEGPSILRIQQVVRGDSAAYFCASSPEVTYQETQYFGPGTRLLVL.

The chain employs TRBV5-1 and TRBJ1-1, with a tentative D call TRBD1 (6 bases). The V and J ends lost 0 bases and 6 bases respectively, with 9 bases between them. This CDR3 is built from 13 residues. The V gene's germline CDR1 is SGHRS and CDR2 YFSETQ. The CDR3 region has the DNA TGCGCCAGCAGCTTGGTGGGGGCTGCTGAAGCTTTCTTT. It yields the protein CASSLVGAAEAFF.

The chain carries TRBV7-9 and TRBJ1-2; D gene ambiguous. CDR1 is SEHNR and CDR2 is FQNEAQ in the germline V gene (reference sequence). V was clipped by 5 bases and J by 2 bases, with 12 bases between them. The CDR3 loop spans 14 amino acids. CDR3 sequence reads: CASSGVIANYGYTF. The CDR3 DNA is TGTGCCAGCAGCGGCGTTATAGCCAACTATGGCTACACCTTC.